This TCR beta chain was obtained from a study of metastatic and nonmetastatic thyroid tumors. Turning to the study itself: Malignant thyroid and benign thyroid patients provided blood and tumor or nodule tissue whose repertoires were compared.

The entire patient cohort was treatment-naive prior to thyroid surgery. TCRdb reassembled clones from the PCR reads with MiXCR. The sample yields some 21,000 clones, around 17% seen once. Ten or more counts support this clone. The junction differs from germline at one of its ends, possibly a read error. Other nucleotide sequences in the sample specify the same CDR3. This receptor was taken from a male donor with papillary thyroid cancer or a benign thyroid nodule (not recorded which). Some clones in this sample may be carry-over from other donors' samples. The sample comprised blood.

The CDR3 loop is CASSLTGPEGTQYF. CDR3 DNA sequence: TGCGCCAGCAGTTTAACAGGCCCCGAGGGGACCCAGTACTTC. The chain links TRBV12-3 or TRBV12-4 to TRBJ2-5; D may be TRBD1 or TRBD2 (5 bases each). The CDR3 totals 14 residues.